The TCR beta chain described here comes from a study of T cell responses to AZD1222 COVID-19 vaccine. Whole-study findings and limits: Females outnumbered males among donors, who were mostly white British; clonal diversity was possibly underestimated.

Researchers grouped second doses given at about 4 or about 12 weeks into one pool. CDR1 is LNHNV and CDR2 is YYDKDF in the germline V gene (reference sequence). CDR3 length: 14 residues. V gave up 1 base and J gave up 1 base, with 7 bases separating them. This clone has just one count. Its antigen is not identified. The table came from immunoSEQ multiplex PCR; TCRdb's copy has only in-frame clones and leaves some out. This table has 150,000 to 200,000 clones, 80% to 90% appearing once. Sequenced material: peripheral blood, taken 28 days after the second AZD1222 dose. This receptor was identified in an adult who received the AZD1222 COVID-19 vaccine. The V gene is TRBV15, the J gene TRBJ1-1, with no clear D. DNA of the CDR3: TGTGCCACCAGCAGAGCGTCCAGGAACACTGAAGCTTTCTTT. Its protein is CATSRASRNTEAFF.